A selection of T cell receptor beta chains follows, all from one sample in a study of cytomegalovirus exposure and HLA in healthy donors. Assay: immunoSEQ multiplex PCR; the TCRdb copy retains only in-frame clones and omits some. This sample has some 150,000 clones, with roughly 77% found just once. The sequenced material came from PBMCs. These receptors originate from a man under 40 in good health and CMV-seronegative. Each CDR3 is given with its conserved first and last residue. The D gene is left open where the match is weak. Part of the rows lack a size; the others show once, few, many or a class for expanded clones.

d_gene | j_gene | v_gene | abundance | CDR3nt | CDR3aa
TRBD2 | TRBJ2-7 | TRBV27 | . | TGTGCCAGCAGTTTTTTCGCGGCGGGAGGCCCCTACGAGCAGTACTTC | CASSFFAAGGPYEQYF
. | TRBJ1-2 | TRBV2 | once | TGTGCCAGCAGCGTGCGGGGGCGCGAGGGCTACACCTTC | CASSVRGREGYTF
TRBD2 | TRBJ2-5 | TRBV5-6 | . | TGTGCCAGCAGCTCACGACTAGCGGCCCAAGAGACCCAGTACTTC | CASSSRLAAQETQYF
TRBD2 | TRBJ2-1 | TRBV6-5 | . | TGTGCCAGCAGTTACCGGACTAGCGGGGATGGCGAGCAGTTCTTC | CASSYRTSGDGEQFF
TRBD1 | TRBJ1-2 | TRBV6-6 | . | TGTGCCAGCAGTTACAGGGACAGGGCAGGGGGCTACACCTTC | CASSYRDRAGGYTF
. | TRBJ1-4 | TRBV19 | . | TGTGCCAGTAGTATTTGGATATCAACGGGTGAAAAACTGTTTTTT | CASSIWISTGEKLFF
. | TRBJ1-1 | TRBV5-1 | . | TGCGCCAGCAGCTTGGCGGACAGGAACACTGAAGCTTTCTTT | CASSLADRNTEAFF
TRBD1 | TRBJ1-2 | TRBV28 | . | TGTGCCAGCAGGGGACAGGGCGACTTCTATGGCTACACCTTC | CASRGQGDFYGYTF
. | TRBJ2-5 | TRBV6-1 | . | TGTGCCAGCCTGTTAGAGACCCAGTACTTC | CASLLETQYF
TRBD1 | TRBJ1-5 | TRBV27 | . | TGTGCCAGCAGCCCTAACAGGGGGCGATGGTTTCAGCCCCAGCATTTT | CASSPNRGRWFQPQHF
TRBD2 | TRBJ2-1 | TRBV6-5 | . | TGTGCCAGCAAGCGAGCGGGAGGGGGGAATGAGCAGTTCTTC | CASKRAGGGNEQFF
. | TRBJ1-6 | TRBV5-1 | . | TGCGCCAGCAGCACGAGGACCCAGGGGTACAATTCACCCCTCCACTTT | CASSTRTQGYNSPLHF
TRBD1 | TRBJ2-7 | TRBV7-9 | . | TGTGCCAGCAGCGCCACAGGGGGTCGCTACGAGCAGTACTTC | CASSATGGRYEQYF
. | TRBJ1-2 | TRBV14 | . | TGTGCCAGCAGCCAAGGAGGTGGCTACACCTTC | CASSQGGGYTF
TRBD2 | TRBJ2-7 | TRBV4-1 | . | TGCGCCAGCAGCCCCGTAGCGGGGAACTACGAGCAGTACTTC | CASSPVAGNYEQYF
TRBD1 | TRBJ1-3 | TRBV30 | . | TGTGCCTGGAACCGGGACAGAGTGTGGAACACCATATATTTT | CAWNRDRVWNTIYF
. | TRBJ2-1 | TRBV5-1 | . | TGCGCCAGCAGCTTAGCCCCAGGGGCCTACAATGAGCAGTTCTTC | CASSLAPGAYNEQFF
TRBD2 | TRBJ2-5 | TRBV19 | . | TGTGCCAGTACCCCTCGAGCGGGGGGGCAAGAGACCCAGTACTTC | CASTPRAGGQETQYF
TRBD2 | TRBJ2-7 | TRBV30 | . | TGTGCCTGGAGTGTTTCACTAGCGGGAGGACTCTTTTACGAGCAGTACTTC | CAWSVSLAGGLFYEQYF
. | TRBJ2-6 | TRBV29-1 | . | TGCAGCGTTCGGAGCTCTGGGGCCAACGTCCTGACTTTC | CSVRSSGANVLTF
. | TRBJ2-3 | TRBV5-1 | . | TGCGCCAGCAGCTTTAACGGAGATACGCAGTATTTT | CASSFNGDTQYF
. | TRBJ1-1 | TRBV28 | . | TGTGCCAGCAGTTTCCAGGTCAACACTGAAGCTTTCTTT | CASSFQVNTEAFF
. | TRBJ2-2 | TRBV7-8 | . | TGTGCCAGCAGCTTAGCTAGTTGGGGGCCCCGTGGGGCCGGGGAGCTGTTTTTT | CASSLASWGPRGAGELFF
TRBD2 | TRBJ2-5 | TRBV6-1 | . | TGTGCCAGCAGTGAACTTAGGCGGGGGGGTTACAGGTCGGGACAAGAGACCCAGTACTTC | CASSELRRGGYRSGQETQYF
TRBD1 | TRBJ2-5 | TRBV12-5 | . | TGTGCTAGTGGTTTGACACCGGGACAGGGCGTATCTCCCCAGTACTTC | CASGLTPGQGVSPQYF
. | TRBJ2-3 | TRBV10-3 | . | TGTGCCATCAAGAATGGCGGCGGGGCGGGGCTCACAGATACGCAGTATTTT | CAIKNGGGAGLTDTQYF
. | TRBJ1-5 | TRBV6-1 | . | TGTGCCAGCAGTGATGGGACACGACGCCTTAGCAATCAGCCCCAGAATTTT | CASSDGTRRLSNQPQNF
. | TRBJ2-5 | TRBV2 | . | TGTGCCAGCAGTGATGGACAGCCGTACCAAGAGACCCAGTACTTC | CASSDGQPYQETQYF
. | TRBJ1-1 | TRBV6-6 | few | TGTGCCAGCAGTCACCCGAGGGATACGAACACTGAAGCTTTCTTT | CASSHPRDTNTEAFF